Below are 14 T cell receptor beta chains sequenced from a single sample in a study of shared clonotypes between healthy human individuals. The naive CD8 subset, CD45RO-negative cells positively selected for CCR7, excluded terminally differentiated effector memory CD45RA+ cells. Only in-frame clones appear in the TCRdb table, and some are missing; sequencing was by immunoSEQ multiplex PCR. Among about 820,000 clones listed, over 90% were seen once. The sample taken for sequencing was naive CD8+ T cells sorted from blood. The receptors were sampled from a man aged 30 to 39 in good health.

This clone was observed many times. The sample has other DNA sequences that encode this CDR3 too. The CDR3 region has the DNA TGTGCCAGTAGTATGTCAGGGGCCGGGGAGCTGTTTTTT. Amino acids: CASSMSGAGELFF. The rearrangement links TRBV19 to TRBJ2-2; maybe TRBD1 (6 bases). In germline, CDR1 is LNHDA, CDR2 SQIVND (reference sequence). CDR3 length equals 13 residues. Trimming pared 3 bases from V and 6 bases from J, leaving 8 bases between.

The chain joins TRBV14 to TRBJ2-1; D is undetermined. This CDR3 is built from 11 residues. Trimming cost V 4 bases and J 9 bases, with 7 bases left between them. Looked up from germline, CDR1 is SGHDN and CDR2 is FVKESK. The CDR3 is CASSLNGEQFF. The CDR3 DNA follows: TGTGCCAGCAGCCTTAATGGTGAGCAGTTCTTC.

The rearrangement joins TRBV5-1 to TRBJ2-7; the D is unclear. The CDR3 consists of 14 residues. Germline CDR1 is SGHRS and CDR2 is YFSETQ. V was cut by 4 bases and J by 0 bases, with 11 bases left in between. CDR3 amino acids: CASSEDVVSYEQYF. CDR3 in DNA: TGCGCCAGCAGCGAGGACGTGGTCTCCTACGAGCAGTACTTC. Full variable domain (rest looked up from reference TRBV5-1 and TRBJ2-7): KAGVTQTPRYLIKTRGQQVTLSCSPISGHRSVSWYQQTPGQGLQFLFEYFSETQRNKGNFPGRFSGRQFSNSRSEMNVSTLELGDSALYLCASSEDVVSYEQYFGPGTRLTVT.

The J gene is TRBJ2-7, the V gene TRBV29-1, with D uncertain. Trimming left V 4 bases short and J 0 bases short, with 10 bases between. The CDR3 runs 13 residues. CDR1 is SQVTM, CDR2 ANQGSEA, per germline. This chain's CDR3 is CSVGAGISYEQYF. DNA for the CDR3: TGCAGCGTTGGGGCAGGCATCTCCTACGAGCAGTACTTC.

The chain joins TRBV27 to TRBJ1-1; D gene uncertain. This CDR3 contains 14 residues. Trimming shortened V by 7 bases and J by 3 bases, and 15 bases separated the two germline ends. Per the germline V gene, CDR1 is MNHEY and CDR2 is SMNVEV (reference sequence). In DNA, the CDR3 is TGTGCCAGCAAAGCAGGCGGGTTGTACACTGAAGCTTTCTTT. It translates to CASKAGGLYTEAFF.

Note on this clone: The sample contains more than one DNA sequence encoding this CDR3. This chain connects TRBV27 to TRBJ1-1; the D gene is possibly TRBD1 (5 bases). Per germline, CDR1 MNHEY and CDR2 SMNVEV (reference sequence). The CDR3 is 14 amino acids. Trimming took off 2 bases at V and 1 base at J, with 8 bases between the two ends. The CDR3 protein is CASSLMGTNTEAFF. CDR3 DNA sequence: TGTGCCAGCAGTTTAATGGGGACGAACACTGAAGCTTTCTTT.

CDR3 amino acids: CASSSDIQETQYF. For the CDR3, the DNA is TGTGCCAGCAGCTCGGACATCCAAGAGACCCAGTACTTC. This chain connects TRBV7-9 to TRBJ2-5, with a weak D call TRBD1 (5 bases). The V end was cut by 4 bases, the J end by 1 base, with 7 bases between. CDR1 SEHNR and CDR2 FQNEAQ come from the germline V gene (reference sequence). The CDR3 runs to 13 residues.

The chain uses TRBV5-4 and TRBJ2-7, with TRBD1 matching 10 bases. This CDR3 is 15 amino acids long. CDR1 is SGHNT, CDR2 YYREEE, per germline (reference sequence). The trim removed 4 bases at V and 4 bases at J, leaving 8 bases unmatched. CDR3 sequence reads: CASSLWTGGEYEQYF. In nucleotides, the CDR3 is TGTGCCAGCAGCCTATGGACAGGGGGAGAATACGAGCAGTACTTC.

The J gene is TRBJ2-2, the V gene TRBV27; D may be TRBD2 (9 bases). V lost 6 bases, J lost 4 bases, and 18 bases lay in between. The germline gives CDR1 MNHEY, CDR2 SMNVEV (reference sequence). CDR3 size: 16 residues. CDR3 DNA sequence: TGTGCCAGCAGCGCTAGCGGGACAGGTTTCACCGGGGAGCTGTTTTTT. Its protein product is CASSASGTGFTGELFF.

The gene calls are TRBV28 and TRBJ2-1, with no clear D. V gave up 6 bases and J gave up 8 bases, with 11 bases separating them. This CDR3 comprises 12 residues. Germline V gene sequence: CDR1 MDHEN, CDR2 SYDVKM. The CDR3 DNA reads as TGTGCCAGCAGCCCCGCCATCGATGAGCAGTTCTTC. Translating it yields CASSPAIDEQFF.

The genes are TRBV7-9 and TRBJ2-5; tentatively, D is TRBD2 (6 bases). The CDR3 is 14 amino acids. Germline V lookup: CDR1 SEHNR, CDR2 FQNEAQ (reference sequence). Trimming stripped 7 bases from V and 5 bases from J, with 17 bases between. Written as DNA, the CDR3 is TGTGCCAGCACCCCTGGGATGCGGGGCGAGACCCAGTACTTC. This gives the protein CASTPGMRGETQYF.

The chain recombines TRBV14 with TRBJ2-7, with 11 nucleotides matching TRBD2. The CDR3 spans 16 residues. V lost 3 bases to trimming and J lost 4 bases; unmatched junction nucleotides: 8. The germline V gene encodes CDR1 SGHDN and CDR2 FVKESK. The CDR3 loop reads CASSHLAGTSGYEQYF. In DNA, the CDR3 is TGTGCCAGCAGCCATTTAGCCGGGACTAGCGGATACGAGCAGTACTTC.

The chain employs TRBV6-5 and TRBJ1-2; no reliable D call. V was cut by 2 bases and J by 5 bases, with 12 bases left in between. The CDR3 totals 14 residues. Germline CDR1 and CDR2: MNHEY and SVGAGI. The CDR3 loop is CASSYAGTEYGYTF. The CDR3 bases are TGTGCCAGCAGTTACGCGGGAACAGAGTATGGCTACACCTTC.

The V call is TRBV7-9, the J call TRBJ2-1; D is perhaps TRBD1 (5 bases). Germline CDR1 SEHNR, CDR2 FQNEAQ (reference sequence). The CDR3 runs 17 residues. Trimming removed 5 bases at V and 5 bases at J, with 22 bases between. CDR3 sequence reads: CASSPTLRQKQDNEQFF. In DNA form, the CDR3 reads TGTGCCAGCAGCCCAACTCTACGACAGAAACAGGACAATGAGCAGTTCTTC.